Below are 10 T cell receptor beta chains sequenced from a single sample in a study of graft-versus-host responses after intestinal transplantation. The method was immunoSEQ multiplex PCR; TCRdb's version includes in-frame clones alone and lacks a portion of them. Of 75,000 to 100,000 clones in the sample, 75% to 95% were seen once. Source: PBMCs, taken roughly 450 days after intestinal transplant. These receptor sequences come from a human patient who received an intestinal transplant, so some T cells may come from the graft donor.

V usage is TRBV25-1 and J usage is TRBJ2-2; unclear D gene. Germline V gene sequence: CDR1 MGHDK, CDR2 SYGVNS. V lost 4 bases and J 7 bases, leaving 13 bases between the germline ends. The CDR3 is made up of 14 amino acids. CDR3 bases: TGTGCCAGCAGTGGAACGAACCTTGGCGGGGAGCTGTTTTTT. It encodes CASSGTNLGGELFF.

This chain links TRBV6-5 with TRBJ2-7, with a weak D call TRBD2 (5 bases). The ends were cut back, 6 bases at V and 2 bases at J, with 14 bases in the middle. The CDR3 has 14 residues. Germline assignment: CDR1 MNHEY and CDR2 SVGAGI. CDR3 sequence: CASRPPGLAYEQYF. DNA of the CDR3: TGTGCCAGCAGGCCGCCTGGACTCGCCTACGAGCAGTACTTC.

The J gene is TRBJ1-4, the V gene TRBV7-2, with D possibly being TRBD1 (6 bases). CDR3 length: 15 residues. Trimming removed 2 bases from V and 8 bases from J, with 15 bases in between. Germline V lookup: CDR1 SGHTA, CDR2 FQGNSA. This chain's CDR3 is CASSLMIGGREKLFF. The CDR3 DNA follows: TGTGCCAGCAGCTTAATGATCGGGGGGCGGGAAAAACTGTTTTTT.

This clone appeared a few times. The chain joins TRBV5-4 to TRBJ1-4; D is uncertain. The CDR3 extends over 14 amino acids. The V end lost 4 bases, the J end lost 7 bases, and 14 bases lay between the germline ends. The V gene's germline CDR1 is SGHNT and CDR2 YYREEE (reference sequence). The DNA for the CDR3 is TGTGCCAGCAGCGGATCGGTCGGGGTTGAAAAACTGTTTTTT. Translating it yields CASSGSVGVEKLFF.

The chain carries TRBV18 and TRBJ1-3; the D is unclear. Germline CDR1 reads KGHSH; CDR2 reads LQKENI. This CDR3 is built from 13 residues. V lost 1 base to trimming and J lost 0 bases, with 1 base between them. The CDR3 is CASSPLSGNTIYF. For the CDR3, the DNA is TGTGCCAGCTCACCACTCTCTGGAAACACCATATATTTT.

On this clone itself: The sample carries other DNA sequences with the same CDR3. The rearrangement joins TRBV20-1 to TRBJ1-2; D gene ambiguous. Germline CDR1 reads DFQATT; CDR2 reads SNEGSKA (reference sequence). The CDR3 spans 11 residues. With 0 bases removed from V and 5 bases from J, the gap between germline ends came to 4 bases. The DNA for the CDR3 is TGCAGTGCTAGAGACGGGTATGGCTACACCTTC. Translating gives CSARDGYGYTF.

This chain links TRBV5-5 with TRBJ1-1; D uncertain. Germline loops: CDR1 SGHKS, CDR2 YYEKEE (reference sequence). V dropped 1 base and J dropped 0 bases, with 10 bases sitting between them. The CDR3 has 15 amino acids. This CDR3 is CASSLPSGMNTEAFF. As DNA, the CDR3 is TGTGCCAGCAGCTTGCCTTCGGGAATGAACACTGAAGCTTTCTTT.

This clone has a single count. The chain recombines TRBV5-5 with TRBJ2-2; D is uncertain. The germline gives CDR1 SGHKS, CDR2 YYEKEE (reference sequence). Trimming stripped 1 base from V and 6 bases from J, with 1 base between. The CDR3 contains 11 residues. The CDR3, as DNA: TGTGCCAGCAGCTTGTCCGGGGAGCTGTTTTTT. This gives the protein CASSLSGELFF.

The gene calls are TRBV5-8 and TRBJ2-7; 9 bases align to TRBD1. After removal of 4 bases from V and 4 bases from J, the junction contained 9 bases not matched to a gene. Per the germline V gene, CDR1 is SGHTS and CDR2 is YDEGEE. CDR3 length equals 15 residues. The DNA of the CDR3 is TGTGCCAGCAGCGTAGGACAGGGGCTAATGTACGAGCAGTACTTC. Protein sequence: CASSVGQGLMYEQYF.

CDR3: CASSAAAQGDYGYTF. The CDR3 nucleotides read TGTGCCAGCAGCGCGGCAGCTCAAGGTGACTATGGCTACACCTTC. The chain recombines TRBV5-6 with TRBJ1-2, with unresolved D. Trimming left V 4 bases short and J 3 bases short, with 16 bases between. Germline values: CDR1 SGHDT, CDR2 YYEEEE. The CDR3 covers 15 residues. Full variable domain (outside the CDR3, taken from reference TRBV5-6 and TRBJ1-2): DAGVTQSPTHLIKTRGQQVTLRCSPKSGHDTVSWYQQALGQGPQFIFQYYEEEERQRGNFPDRFSGHQFPNYSSELNVNALLLGDSALYLCASSAAAQGDYGYTFGSGTRLTVV.